The 26 T cell receptor beta chains below were found in one sample sequenced in a study of glioma-infiltrating T cells after dendritic cell vaccination. Noted time point: after dendritic cell vaccination, including at tumor progression/relapse. Some clones are missing from TCRdb's copy, which holds only in-frame ones; the method was immunoSEQ multiplex PCR. The sample lists 90,000 to 110,000 clones; 90% were seen once. This specimen was blood, taken after dendritic cell vaccination. These receptors all stem from a human donor with glioblastoma.

The chain joins TRBV5-6 to TRBJ1-1; D unresolved. V lost 3 bases and J lost 10, with 13 bases in between. The germline CDR1 and CDR2 sequences are SGHDT and YYEEEE. This CDR3 contains 12 residues. The CDR3: CASSWLSEGAFF. The CDR3 nucleotides read TGTGCCAGCAGCTGGCTTTCGGAGGGAGCTTTCTTT. The entire variable domain, with the rest obtained from reference TRBV5-6 and TRBJ1-1, is as follows: DAGVTQSPTHLIKTRGQQVTLRCSPKSGHDTVSWYQQALGQGPQFIFQYYEEEERQRGNFPDRFSGHQFPNYSSELNVNALLLGDSALYLCASSWLSEGAFFGQGTRLTVV.

The J gene is TRBJ2-7, the V gene TRBV30, with D perhaps TRBD2 (6 bases). Germline loops: CDR1 GTSNPN, CDR2 SVGIG (reference sequence). The ends were cut back, 2 bases at V and 6 bases at J, with 17 bases in the middle. The CDR3 runs to 14 residues. This CDR3 is CAWSPLGLTTEQYF. The CDR3 DNA reads TGTGCCTGGAGTCCCTTGGGACTGACGACCGAGCAGTACTTC.

This chain uses TRBV2 with TRBJ2-7; 10 bases align to TRBD1. Trimming cost V 4 bases and J 9 bases; bases outside gene matches: 12. CDR1 is SNHLY and CDR2 is FYNNEI in the germline V gene. This CDR3 region has 15 residues. The CDR3 coding sequence is TGTGCCAGCAGTGGAGGGTTGGGACAGGGGAATGTGCAGTACTTC. Its protein product is CASSGGLGQGNVQYF.

This chain uses TRBV5-1 with TRBJ2-1; perhaps TRBD1 as D (5 bases). This CDR3 comprises 13 residues. The germline V gene encodes CDR1 SGHRS and CDR2 YFSETQ. The V and J ends lost 0 bases and 6 bases respectively, with 7 bases between them. CDR3 DNA: TGCGCCAGCAGCTTGGCCAGGGCCAATGAGCAGTTCTTC. It specifies CASSLARANEQFF.

The chain links TRBV19 to TRBJ1-2, with 7 bases matching TRBD1. V was pared by 5 bases and J by 4 bases, with 7 bases of the junction left unmatched. The length of the CDR3 is 14 residues. Germline-derived CDR1 and CDR2 are LNHDA and SQIVND (reference sequence). Here the CDR3 DNA reads TGTGCCAGTAGTTCCGTAGGGGGCCTCTATGGCTACACCTTC. This encodes CASSSVGGLYGYTF.

As concerns this clone: This same CDR3 is encoded by further DNA sequences in the sample. This sequence joins TRBV2 and TRBJ1-6; 8 nucleotides agree with TRBD1. This CDR3 region has 16 residues. Germline loops: CDR1 SNHLY, CDR2 FYNNEI. V lost 7 bases, J lost 0 bases, and 5 bases stayed unmatched. CDR3 sequence reads: CASTAGGSSYNSPLHF. CDR3 sequence (DNA): TGTGCCAGCACCGCAGGGGGCAGCTCCTATAATTCACCCCTCCACTTT.

A remark on this clone: Relative to the germline gene, one junction end is altered; a read error may explain this. The CDR3 protein is CASTLQGPTEAFF. The CDR3, as DNA: TGTGCCAGCACCTTACAGGGTCCTACTGAAGCTTTCTTT. The gene calls are TRBV7-9 and TRBJ1-1; D perhaps matches TRBD1 (6 bases). This CDR3 has 13 amino acids. Germline CDR1 and CDR2: SEHNR and FQNEAQ (reference sequence).

The chain links TRBV2 to TRBJ2-2; no reliable D call. V lost 2 bases and J lost 0, with 4 bases in between. Germline assignment: CDR1 SNHLY and CDR2 FYNNEI. This CDR3 is 14 amino acids long. This CDR3 reads CASSETANTGELFF. CDR3 DNA: TGTGCCAGCAGTGAAACAGCGAACACCGGGGAGCTGTTTTTT.

The chain links TRBV18 to TRBJ2-2; TRBD2 might be the D (6 bases). CDR3 length equals 18 residues. With 5 bases removed from V and 0 bases from J, the gap between germline ends came to 19 bases. Looked up from germline, CDR1 is KGHSH and CDR2 is LQKENI. The CDR3 region has the DNA TGTGCCAGCTCATTCATAGATTCCGGGACTGCGAACACCGGGGAGCTGTTTTTT. Translated: CASSFIDSGTANTGELFF.

This chain connects TRBV29-1 to TRBJ2-5; TRBD2 aligns across 10 bases. Germline loops: CDR1 SQVTM, CDR2 ANQGSEA. This CDR3 has 14 amino acids. J lost 5 bases, V lost 4 bases, and 7 bases had no gene match. CDR3 loop: CSVVSGGPRETQYF. DNA of the CDR3: TGCAGCGTTGTTAGCGGGGGGCCTCGGGAGACCCAGTACTTC.

The chain joins TRBV5-6 to TRBJ2-2; tentative D call: TRBD2 (6 bases). The CDR3 is 15 residues long. CDR1 and CDR2 (germline): SGHDT, YYEEEE. Trimming cost V 2 bases and J 4 bases, with 12 bases left between them. The CDR3 nucleotides read TGTGCCAGCAGCTTTAGACTAGTGCGCACCGGGGAGCTGTTTTTT. Translating it yields CASSFRLVRTGELFF.

The CDR3 sequence is CASSEGTVQETQYF. The CDR3 DNA reads TGTGCCAGCAGTGAGGGGACAGTACAAGAGACCCAGTACTTC. The gene calls are TRBV2 and TRBJ2-5; 7 bases fit TRBD1. Germline CDR1 and CDR2: SNHLY and FYNNEI. The CDR3 length is 14 residues. The trim removed 3 bases at V and 2 bases at J, leaving 3 bases unmatched. Full variable domain (missing parts from reference TRBV2 and TRBJ2-5): EPEVTQTPSHQVTQMGQEVILRCVPISNHLYFYWYRQILGQKVEFLVSFYNNEISEKSEIFDDQFSVERPDGSNFTLKIRSTKLEDSAMYFCASSEGTVQETQYFGPGTRLLVL.

This clone is a singleton in its sample. The sample carries other DNA sequences with the same CDR3. The chain uses TRBV19 and TRBJ2-7; TRBD1 aligns across 9 bases. This CDR3 has 14 amino acids. The V gene end was trimmed by 5 bases and the J gene end by 2 bases; junction bases not matched to a gene: 4. Germline CDR1 reads LNHDA; CDR2 reads SQIVND (reference sequence). CDR3 coding DNA: TGTGCCAGTAGTGTCGGACAGGGGCCCTACGAGCAGTACTTC. It yields the protein CASSVGQGPYEQYF.

This sequence joins TRBV10-3 and TRBJ2-1, with 10 nucleotides matching TRBD2. J was trimmed by 4 bases and V by 8 bases; bases with no gene match: 8. Germline CDR1 ENHRY, CDR2 SYGVKD. The CDR3 is made up of 15 amino acids. The CDR3 is CAISLPGLAYNEQFF. DNA for the CDR3: TGTGCCATCTCACTTCCGGGACTAGCGTACAATGAGCAGTTCTTC.

This chain uses TRBV2 with TRBJ1-2; 8 nucleotides align to TRBD1. Germline CDR1 and CDR2: SNHLY and FYNNEI. V shed 5 bases, J shed 3 bases, and the junction held 8 bases outside the gene matches. The CDR3 totals 15 residues. The CDR3 nucleotides are TGTGCCAGCAGTCAAGGACAGGGAATTTACTATGGCTACACCTTC. This sequence encodes CASSQGQGIYYGYTF. The full variable domain, in which reference TRBV2 and TRBJ1-2 provide the parts outside the CDR3, is EPEVTQTPSHQVTQMGQEVILRCVPISNHLYFYWYRQILGQKVEFLVSFYNNEISEKSEIFDDQFSVERPDGSNFTLKIRSTKLEDSAMYFCASSQGQGIYYGYTFGSGTRLTVV.

This clone turned up a few times. This chain uses TRBV18 with TRBJ2-7, with 8 bases matching TRBD2. Germline lookup yields CDR1 KGHSH and CDR2 LQKENI. The CDR3 totals 15 residues. The J segment lost 7 bases and the V segment lost 2 bases, leaving 10 bases of the junction unmatched. The CDR3 nucleotides read TGTGCCAGCTCACCAGGGGCAGCGGGAGTCTGGGAGCAGTACTTC. Its translation: CASSPGAAGVWEQYF.

The V gene is TRBV7-8, the J gene TRBJ1-3; the D gene is possibly TRBD1 (6 bases). Trimming took 4 bases from V and 0 from J, leaving 19 bases between them. Germline V gene lookup returns CDR1 SGHVS and CDR2 FQNEAQ. CDR3 length equals 18 residues. CDR3 nucleotides: TGTGCCAGCAGCTCACACAGGGAGGGGAGATACTCTGGAAACACCATATATTTT. This translates into CASSSHREGRYSGNTIYF.

The CDR3 spells CASSAGRTTGELFF. CDR3 sequence (DNA): TGTGCCAGCAGCGCGGGCCGCACCACCGGGGAGCTGTTTTTT. This sequence joins TRBV5-4 and TRBJ2-2; a possible D gene is TRBD2 (5 bases). The CDR3 is 14 amino acids. Deletions cut 4 bases from V and 4 bases from J, with 11 bases between. CDR1 is SGHNT, CDR2 YYREEE, per germline (reference sequence).

V and J are TRBV7-2 and TRBJ2-7; 8 bases line up with TRBD1. Germline V lookup: CDR1 SGHTA, CDR2 FQGNSA. J lost 4 bases, V lost 4 bases, and 6 bases had no gene match. The CDR3 length is 14 residues. The CDR3 loop is CASSYRTGQYEQYF. Written as DNA, the CDR3 is TGTGCCAGCAGCTACCGGACAGGGCAGTACGAGCAGTACTTC.

This chain uses TRBV2 with TRBJ1-6; 7 bases align to TRBD1. Germline V lookup: CDR1 SNHLY, CDR2 FYNNEI. The CDR3 totals 16 residues. V trimming: 5 bases; J trimming: 6 bases; junction bases outside the gene matches: 10. The CDR3 spells CASSLALGGFNSPLHF. The CDR3, as DNA: TGTGCCAGCAGTCTCGCCTTAGGGGGCTTTAATTCACCCCTCCACTTT.

This clone was recorded only once. This chain connects TRBV9 to TRBJ1-2; a weak D match, TRBD1 (5 bases). The CDR3 is made up of 14 amino acids. Germline CDR1 reads SGDLS; CDR2 reads YYNGEE. Trimming pared 0 bases from V and 8 bases from J, leaving 14 bases between. The CDR3 coding sequence is TGTGCCAGCAGCGTAGTCCAGGGATTAAGAGGCTACACCTTC. It translates to CASSVVQGLRGYTF.

This rearrangement joins TRBV7-2 to TRBJ2-7; 11 bases are shared with TRBD1. Trimming cost V 4 bases and J 4 bases; bases outside gene matches: 9. The CDR3 is 16 amino acids. Per the germline V gene, CDR1 is SGHTA and CDR2 is FQGNSA. In DNA form, the CDR3 reads TGTGCCAGCAGCTGGCGGCCCGGGACAGGGGGGTACGAGCAGTACTTC. Its protein is CASSWRPGTGGYEQYF.

The sample holds a few counts of this clone. The V call is TRBV9, the J call TRBJ2-2; a possible D gene is TRBD2 (6 bases). The V and J ends lost 4 bases and 4 bases respectively, with 14 bases between them. Germline CDR1 reads SGDLS; CDR2 reads YYNGEE. The CDR3 spans 15 residues. CDR3 DNA sequence: TGTGCCAGCAGCCCGGGAGAAATGGGCACCGGGGAGCTGTTTTTT. Its translation: CASSPGEMGTGELFF.

The chain has TRBV9 and TRBJ2-5, with D possibly matching TRBD1 (7 bases). The CDR3 sequence is 15 residues long. The V end lost 4 bases, the J end lost 5 bases, and 18 bases lay between the germline ends. The V gene's germline CDR1 is SGDLS and CDR2 YYNGEE. CDR3 in amino acids: CASSPEGALFETQYF. DNA for the CDR3: TGTGCCAGCAGCCCGGAGGGGGCGCTTTTTGAGACCCAGTACTTC. Based on the CDR3 plus reference TRBV9 and TRBJ2-5, the full variable domain is DSGVTQTPKHLITATGQRVTLRCSPRSGDLSVYWYQQSLDQGLQFLIQYYNGEERAKGNILERFSAQQFPDLHSELNLSSLELGDSALYFCASSPEGALFETQYFGPGTRLLVL.

The rearrangement uses TRBV7-9 and TRBJ2-3, with a tentative D call TRBD2 (5 bases). Trimming left V 4 bases short and J 6 bases short, with 14 bases between. Germline-derived CDR1 and CDR2 are SEHNR and FQNEAQ (reference sequence). The CDR3 spans 14 residues. The CDR3 DNA sequence: TGTGCCAGCAGCTCGGGCTATCGGAGGGATACGCAGTATTTT. This gives the protein CASSSGYRRDTQYF. The full variable domain, with the rest looked up from reference TRBV7-9 and TRBJ2-3, is DTGVSQNPRHKITKRGQNVTFRCDPISEHNRLYWYRQTLGQGPEFLTYFQNEAQLEKSRLLSDRFSAERPKGSFSTLEIQRTEQGDSAMYLCASSSGYRRDTQYFGPGTRLTVL.

V gene TRBV27 combines with J gene TRBJ2-7; 11 bases line up with TRBD2. This CDR3 has 15 residues. V trimming: 1 base; J trimming: 1 base; junction bases outside the gene matches: 0. Germline V gene data show CDR1 as MNHEY and CDR2 as SMNVEV (reference sequence). CDR3 region: CASSLLAGGSYEQYF. The CDR3 DNA reads TGTGCCAGCAGTTTATTAGCGGGGGGGTCCTACGAGCAGTACTTC.